The 27 T cell receptor beta chains below all came from one sample that was sequenced in a study of cytomegalovirus exposure and HLA in healthy donors. 13 Jbeta primers and 60 Vbeta primers were used for the PCR. Libraries were prepared by immunoSEQ multiplex PCR; TCRdb keeps only in-frame clonotypes and omits some of them. The profile shows 180,000 or so clones, around nine tenths of them singletons. Source material: PBMCs. The receptors stem from a woman aged 30 to 39 in good health and CMV-seronegative.

The chain combines TRBV5-1 with TRBJ2-7; D perhaps matches TRBD1 (6 bases). Between the trimmed V and J ends, which lost 3 bases and 5 bases, there was a span of 15 bases. CDR1 and CDR2 from the germline V gene are SGHRS and YFSETQ. CDR3 length: 14 residues. The CDR3 DNA sequence: TGCGCCAGCAGCTCTGGACAGATCCACGACGAGCAGTACTTC. Translation gives CASSSGQIHDEQYF. The whole variable domain, filled in from reference TRBV5-1 and TRBJ2-7, reads KAGVTQTPRYLIKTRGQQVTLSCSPISGHRSVSWYQQTPGQGLQFLFEYFSETQRNKGNFPGRFSGRQFSNSRSEMNVSTLELGDSALYLCASSSGQIHDEQYFGPGTRLTVT.

The genes are TRBV29-1 and TRBJ2-1, with TRBD1 identical over 9 bases. The germline V gene has CDR1 SQVTM and CDR2 ANQGSEA. The CDR3 length is 15 residues. Trimming cost V 7 bases and J 9 bases; bases outside gene matches: 16. Here the CDR3 DNA reads TGCAGCGCCTCCCTCGGAGGACAGGGGTCCACTGAGCAGTTCTTC. This gives the protein CSASLGGQGSTEQFF.

The V gene is TRBV15, the J gene TRBJ2-5; tentatively, D is TRBD2 (6 bases). CDR3 length equals 13 residues. Trimming left V 0 bases short and J 5 bases short, with 7 bases between. CDR1 is LNHNV, CDR2 YYDKDF, per germline (reference sequence). The CDR3 protein is CATSREGRETQYF. In DNA, the CDR3 is TGTGCCACCAGCAGAGAAGGGAGGGAGACCCAGTACTTC.

CDR3: CASRLTGAAGYGYTF. CDR3 in DNA: TGTGCCAGCAGACTGACAGGGGCCGCGGGGTATGGCTACACCTTC. V and J are TRBV6-1 and TRBJ1-2, with 8 bases that match TRBD1. After removal of 6 bases from V and 5 bases from J, the junction contained 11 bases not matched to a gene. This CDR3 has 15 amino acids. From germline, CDR1 is MNHNS and CDR2 SASEGT.

This clone turned up a few times. The chain has TRBV28 and TRBJ2-7; D is perhaps TRBD2 (6 bases). Per germline, CDR1 MDHEN and CDR2 SYDVKM. V lost 6 bases to trimming and J lost 2 bases, with 14 bases between them. The CDR3 length is 14 residues. The CDR3 protein is CASSPGLLAYEQYF. The CDR3 region has the DNA TGTGCCAGCAGCCCGGGACTGCTGGCCTACGAGCAGTACTTC.

The rearrangement uses TRBV6-1 and TRBJ1-5; D is ambiguous. CDR3 size: 16 residues. Germline-derived CDR1 and CDR2 are MNHNS and SASEGT. V shed 0 bases and J shed 0 bases, with 9 bases lying between them. The CDR3 DNA reads as TGTGCCAGCAGTGAAGCGGACTGGTATAGCAATCAGCCCCAGCATTTT. Protein sequence: CASSEADWYSNQPQHF.

This clone appeared once. The chain combines TRBV7-9 with TRBJ2-7, with TRBD1 as a possible D gene (6 bases). The CDR3 runs to 16 residues. Trimming shortened V by 0 bases and J by 3 bases, and 15 bases separated the two germline ends. The germline gives CDR1 SEHNR, CDR2 FQNEAQ (reference sequence). CDR3 sequence reads: CASSLALSGAVYEQYF. The CDR3 coding sequence is TGTGCCAGCAGCTTAGCCCTGTCAGGGGCGGTCTACGAGCAGTACTTC.

This chain uses TRBV6-1 with TRBJ1-3; tentative D call: TRBD1 (6 bases). There are 15 residues in the CDR3. The V gene lost 2 bases and the J gene lost 2 bases, with 10 bases spanning the gap. Germline CDR1 reads MNHNS; CDR2 reads SASEGT. In nucleotides, the CDR3 is TGTGCCAGCAGTGAAACAGGGTCGGCTGGAAACACCATATATTTT. It codes for CASSETGSAGNTIYF.

The chain joins TRBV7-8 to TRBJ1-3, with a weak D call TRBD1 (5 bases). The V end lost 5 bases, the J end lost 0 bases, and 14 bases lay between the germline ends. CDR1 and CDR2 from the germline V gene are SGHVS and FQNEAQ. The CDR3 spans 16 residues. The CDR3, as DNA: TGTGCCAGCAGCGACCAAGCAGGGTTCTCTGGAAACACCATATATTTT. Protein sequence: CASSDQAGFSGNTIYF.

The chain recombines TRBV7-9 with TRBJ1-1; 9 positions agree with TRBD1. Germline V lookup: CDR1 SEHNR, CDR2 FQNEAQ (reference sequence). The CDR3 has 15 amino acids. V was pared by 5 bases and J by 4 bases, with 8 bases of the junction left unmatched. The CDR3 reads CASSIGTGRFTEAFF. CDR3 in DNA: TGTGCCAGCAGCATCGGGACAGGGCGCTTCACTGAAGCTTTCTTT.

J is TRBJ2-5 and V is TRBV5-6; TRBD2 matches 10 bases. This CDR3 contains 15 residues. V was clipped by 4 bases and J by 7 bases; unmatched bases: 10. CDR1 is SGHDT, CDR2 YYEEEE, per germline. The CDR3 sequence is CASSHRAGTSATQYF. The CDR3 DNA sequence: TGTGCCAGCAGCCACCGGGCCGGGACTAGCGCGACCCAGTACTTC.

The genes are TRBV15 and TRBJ2-5; D might be TRBD1 (6 bases). There are 14 residues in the CDR3. Germline V gene sequence: CDR1 LNHNV, CDR2 YYDKDF (reference sequence). V lost 1 base to trimming and J lost 2 bases, with 8 bases between them. The CDR3 DNA reads as TGTGCCACCAGCAGAGGGGACACACAAGAGACCCAGTACTTC. Translating it yields CATSRGDTQETQYF.

This clone was counted a single time. This rearrangement joins TRBV5-6 to TRBJ2-1, with 8 nucleotides matching TRBD1. The CDR3 is made up of 17 amino acids. J lost 6 bases, V lost 4 bases, and 15 bases had no gene match. The germline V gene has CDR1 SGHDT and CDR2 YYEEEE. CDR3 protein: CASSARRQGWVSNEQFF. In DNA form, the CDR3 reads TGTGCCAGCAGCGCCCGTAGACAGGGGTGGGTAAGCAATGAGCAGTTCTTC.

The genes are TRBV9 and TRBJ2-3; 10 nucleotides agree with TRBD2. The CDR3 runs 17 residues. Looked up from germline, CDR1 is SGDLS and CDR2 is YYNGEE. The J segment lost 4 bases and the V segment lost 0 bases, leaving 8 bases of the junction unmatched. This CDR3 is CASSVATPAGGSDTQYF. CDR3 sequence (DNA): TGTGCCAGCAGCGTAGCTACCCCAGCGGGAGGGTCAGATACGCAGTATTTT.

This chain connects TRBV2 to TRBJ2-2; D gene uncertain. Germline lookup yields CDR1 SNHLY and CDR2 FYNNEI. Trimming stripped 5 bases from V and 0 bases from J, with 13 bases between. There are 16 residues in the CDR3. CDR3 sequence: CASSKTFKTNTGELFF. In DNA form, the CDR3 reads TGTGCCAGCAGTAAGACTTTTAAAACGAACACCGGGGAGCTGTTTTTT.

V usage is TRBV9 and J usage is TRBJ2-1; D may be TRBD2 (6 bases). The CDR3 has 18 amino acids. V lost 3 bases, J lost 4 bases, and 23 bases lay in between. Germline V gene lookup returns CDR1 SGDLS and CDR2 YYNGEE. DNA of the CDR3: TGTGCCAGCAGCGGGGAAGAGGGAAGGCAGCGGGCATACAATGAGCAGTTCTTC. Its translation is CASSGEEGRQRAYNEQFF.

V usage is TRBV2 and J usage is TRBJ1-4; D may be TRBD1 (6 bases). In germline, CDR1 is SNHLY, CDR2 FYNNEI. This CDR3 contains 14 residues. V lost 10 bases and J lost 3, with 15 bases in between. CDR3 DNA sequence: TGTGCCACCCGGGCGGACAGCTCTAATGAAAAACTGTTTTTT. Translated: CATRADSSNEKLFF.

In this sample, this clone turned up a few times. The chain recombines TRBV5-6 with TRBJ2-2; 9 bases are a match to TRBD2. CDR1 is SGHDT, CDR2 YYEEEE, per germline. The CDR3 is 16 residues long. With V trimmed by 2 bases and J by 4 bases, 6 bases remained unmatched. CDR3 loop: CASSFFSGGITGELFF. The CDR3 DNA sequence: TGTGCCAGCAGCTTTTTTAGCGGGGGAATCACCGGGGAGCTGTTTTTT.

This rearrangement joins TRBV28 to TRBJ2-7; 10 bases line up with TRBD1. The V and J ends lost 5 bases and 3 bases, in that order; junction bases with no gene match: 7. CDR1 is MDHEN, CDR2 SYDVKM, per germline. This CDR3 has 15 amino acids. The CDR3 loop is CASSRTGGKYYEQYF. The CDR3 nucleotides are TGTGCCAGCAGTAGGACAGGGGGGAAATACTACGAGCAGTACTTC.

The V call is TRBV29-1, the J call TRBJ2-7; tentative D call: TRBD2 (6 bases). Trimming removed 1 base at V and 4 bases at J, with 11 bases between. The length of the CDR3 is 13 residues. CDR1 is SQVTM and CDR2 is ANQGSEA in the germline V gene. The CDR3 region is CSVEGGSGYEQYF. The CDR3 DNA is TGCAGCGTTGAAGGGGGGAGCGGGTACGAGCAGTACTTC.

V gene TRBV5-1 combines with J gene TRBJ2-7; D is possibly TRBD1 (6 bases). The length of the CDR3 is 13 residues. Trimming stripped 5 bases from V and 3 bases from J, with 12 bases between. From germline, CDR1 is SGHRS and CDR2 YFSETQ. The CDR3 reads CASSTSRGYEQYF. The CDR3 DNA reads as TGCGCCAGCAGTACCTCCAGGGGCTACGAGCAGTACTTC.

The chain joins TRBV7-8 to TRBJ2-7; the D gene is possibly TRBD1 (6 bases). The CDR3 is 16 residues long. Germline CDR1 and CDR2: SGHVS and FQNEAQ. Trimming took 1 base from V and 3 from J, leaving 16 bases between them. The CDR3 protein is CASSLVVAGEGYEQYF. DNA for the CDR3: TGTGCCAGCAGCTTAGTAGTGGCAGGGGAAGGCTACGAGCAGTACTTC.

This chain links TRBV11-2 with TRBJ2-7, with 9 bases fitting TRBD1. CDR3 length: 15 amino acids. Germline CDR1 SGHAT, CDR2 FQNNGV. The V segment lost 5 bases and the J segment 4 bases; nucleotides outside the gene matches: 9. The CDR3: CASSGLGTGTYEQYF. CDR3 DNA sequence: TGTGCCAGCAGCGGATTAGGGACAGGGACGTACGAGCAGTACTTC.

CDR3 DNA sequence: TGTGCAAGTCGCTTAAAAGAAGGAGACCCGAACACCGGGGAGCTGTTTTTT. This sequence encodes CASRLKEGDPNTGELFF. The chain combines TRBV12-2 with TRBJ2-2; the D call TRBD2 from the table was never checked on the DNA. TRBV12-2 is noted as a pseudogene. The CDR3 loop spans 17 amino acids.

J is TRBJ2-5 and V is TRBV6-5, with TRBD1 identical over 9 bases. CDR3 length: 15 amino acids. CDR1 MNHEY and CDR2 SVGAGI come from the germline V gene. Trimming removed 4 bases from V and 5 bases from J; junction bases left unmatched: 8. The DNA for the CDR3 is TGTGCCAGCAGTTTGGGACAGGGAGGGTGGGAGACCCAGTACTTC. Translated: CASSLGQGGWETQYF.

The V call is TRBV6-1, the J call TRBJ2-7; TRBD2 is a possible D gene (5 bases). Trimming pared 4 bases from V and 4 bases from J, leaving 11 bases between. From germline, CDR1 is MNHNS and CDR2 SASEGT. The CDR3 totals 13 residues. The CDR3 region has the DNA TGTGCCAGCAGTGCAAGCCGGACTTACGAGCAGTACTTC. Translated, it gives CASSASRTYEQYF.

This sequence joins TRBV5-8 and TRBJ1-5, with a weak D call TRBD1 (6 bases). The CDR3 has 17 amino acids. Deletions cut 0 bases from V and 2 bases from J, with 15 bases between. CDR1 and CDR2 from the germline V gene are SGHTS and YDEGEE. Here the CDR3 DNA reads TGTGCCAGCAGCTTGGAATTAGGGGGAGGGGGCAATCAGCCCCAGCATTTT. This encodes CASSLELGGGGNQPQHF.